The clone carrying this TCR beta chain was detected a few times. Its antigen is not known. These data are taken from a study of blood T cells in healthy people across ages. Study-wide points: Naive T cell percentage showed a strong correlation with TCR beta diversity. Diversity estimated from one million T cells was considered an underestimate.

Sample-barcoded 5' priming and a J-beta primer mix drove a second PCR of roughly 6 to 12 cycles. Every cDNA molecule carried a tag from a template-switch adaptor bearing 12 random nucleotides. Individual samples furnished no less than 3 million CDR3-containing paired-end reads apiece. TCRdb independently ran MiXCR on the 5' RACE reads; one entry per CDR3 protein. The table has 1 million or so distinct CDR3 sequences, around 43% seen once; the top ten hold approximately 17%. J was trimmed by 5 bases and V by 2 bases; bases with no gene match: 8. The CDR3 spans 16 residues. Germline V gene lookup returns CDR1 SGDLS and CDR2 YYNGEE.

The origin of this receptor is a woman aged 60-75 years in good health. The chain links TRBV9 to TRBJ2-5, with 11 bases aligning to TRBD2. The specimen sequenced was blood. The DNA of the CDR3 is TGTGCCAGCAGCGTTACACTAGCGGGAGTTGGTGAGACCCAGTACTTC. Residues: CASSVTLAGVGETQYF.